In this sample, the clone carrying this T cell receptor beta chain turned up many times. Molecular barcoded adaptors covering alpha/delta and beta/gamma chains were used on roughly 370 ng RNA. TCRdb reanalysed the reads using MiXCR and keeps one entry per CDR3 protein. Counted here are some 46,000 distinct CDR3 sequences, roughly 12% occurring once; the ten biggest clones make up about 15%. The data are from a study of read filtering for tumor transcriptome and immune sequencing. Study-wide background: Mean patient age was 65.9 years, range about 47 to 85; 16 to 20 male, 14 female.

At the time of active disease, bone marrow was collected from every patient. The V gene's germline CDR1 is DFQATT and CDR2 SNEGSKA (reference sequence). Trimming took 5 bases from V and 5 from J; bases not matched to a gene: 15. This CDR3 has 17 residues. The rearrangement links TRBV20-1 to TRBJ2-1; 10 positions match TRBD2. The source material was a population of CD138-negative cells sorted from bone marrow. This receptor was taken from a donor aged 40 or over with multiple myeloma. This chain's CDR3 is CSAPSSSGSVADNEQFF. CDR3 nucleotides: TGCAGTGCTCCTAGCTCTAGCGGGAGCGTGGCTGACAATGAGCAGTTCTTC.